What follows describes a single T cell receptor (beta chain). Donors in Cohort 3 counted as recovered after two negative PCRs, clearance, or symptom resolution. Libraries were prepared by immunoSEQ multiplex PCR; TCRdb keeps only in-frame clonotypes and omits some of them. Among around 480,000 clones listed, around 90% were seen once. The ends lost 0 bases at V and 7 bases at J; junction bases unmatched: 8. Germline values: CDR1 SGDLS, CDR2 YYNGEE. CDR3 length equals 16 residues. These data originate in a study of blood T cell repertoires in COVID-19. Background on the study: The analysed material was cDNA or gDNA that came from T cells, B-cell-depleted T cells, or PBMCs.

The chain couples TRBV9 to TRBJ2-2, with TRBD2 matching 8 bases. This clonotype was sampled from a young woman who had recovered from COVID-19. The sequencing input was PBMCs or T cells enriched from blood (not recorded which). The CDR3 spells CASSVGHGGADGELFF. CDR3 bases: TGTGCCAGCAGCGTAGGCCACGGGGGGGCGGACGGGGAGCTGTTTTTT.